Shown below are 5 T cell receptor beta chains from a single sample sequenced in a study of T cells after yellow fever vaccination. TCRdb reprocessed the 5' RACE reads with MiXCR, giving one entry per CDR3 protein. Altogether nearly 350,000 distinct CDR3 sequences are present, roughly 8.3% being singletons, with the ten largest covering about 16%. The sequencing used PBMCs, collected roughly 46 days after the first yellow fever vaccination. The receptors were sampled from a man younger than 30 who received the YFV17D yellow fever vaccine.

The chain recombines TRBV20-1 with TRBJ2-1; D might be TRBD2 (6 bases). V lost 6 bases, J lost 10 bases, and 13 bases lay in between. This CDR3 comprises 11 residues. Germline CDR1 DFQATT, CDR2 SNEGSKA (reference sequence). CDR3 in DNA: TGCAGTGCCCCCCGGGGGTTAGAGCAGTTCTTC. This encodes CSAPRGLEQFF.

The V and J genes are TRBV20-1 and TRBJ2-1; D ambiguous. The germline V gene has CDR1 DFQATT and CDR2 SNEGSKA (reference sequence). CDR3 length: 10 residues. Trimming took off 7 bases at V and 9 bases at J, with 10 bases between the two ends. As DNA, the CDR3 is TGCAGTGTGGACCGTCGTGAGCAGTTCTTC. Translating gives CSVDRREQFF.

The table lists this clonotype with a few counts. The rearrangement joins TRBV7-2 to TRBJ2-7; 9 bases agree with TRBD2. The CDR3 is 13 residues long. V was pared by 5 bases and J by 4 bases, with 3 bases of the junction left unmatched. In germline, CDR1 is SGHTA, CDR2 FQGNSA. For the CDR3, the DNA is TGTGCCAGCAGCCATAGCGGGGGATACGAGCAGTACGTC. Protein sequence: CASSHSGGYEQYV.

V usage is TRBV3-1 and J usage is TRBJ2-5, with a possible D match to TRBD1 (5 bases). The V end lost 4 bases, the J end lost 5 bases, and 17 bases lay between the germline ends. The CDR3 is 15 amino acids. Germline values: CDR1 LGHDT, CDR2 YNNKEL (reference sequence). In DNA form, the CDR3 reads TGTGCCAGCAGCCCCTCCAATGGGGCCCGGGAGACCCAGTACTTC. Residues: CASSPSNGARETQYF.

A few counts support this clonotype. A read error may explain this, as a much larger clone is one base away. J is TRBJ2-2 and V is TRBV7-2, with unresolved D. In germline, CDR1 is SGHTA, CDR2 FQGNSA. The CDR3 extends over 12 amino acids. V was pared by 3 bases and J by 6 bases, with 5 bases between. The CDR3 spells CASSFYAGELFF. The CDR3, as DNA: TGTGCCAGCAGCTTTTACGCCGGGGAGCTGTTTTTT.